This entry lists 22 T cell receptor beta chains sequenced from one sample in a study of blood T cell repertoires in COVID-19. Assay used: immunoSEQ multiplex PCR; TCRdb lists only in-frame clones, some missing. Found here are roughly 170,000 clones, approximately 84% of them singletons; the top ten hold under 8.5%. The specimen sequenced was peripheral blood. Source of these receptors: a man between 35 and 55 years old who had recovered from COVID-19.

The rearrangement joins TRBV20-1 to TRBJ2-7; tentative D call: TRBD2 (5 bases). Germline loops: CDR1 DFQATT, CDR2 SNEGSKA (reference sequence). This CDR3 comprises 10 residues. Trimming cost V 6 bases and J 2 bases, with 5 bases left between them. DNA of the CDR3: TGCAGTGCCGGGGCCTACGAGCAGTACTTC. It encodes CSAGAYEQYF.

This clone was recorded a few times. CDR3 loop: CASSDGATGVNGYTF. CDR3 nucleotides: TGTGCCAGCAGTGACGGGGCGACAGGGGTCAATGGCTACACCTTC. V and J are TRBV6-1 and TRBJ1-2; 8 bases line up with TRBD1. CDR3 size: 15 residues. The trim removed 3 bases at V and 6 bases at J, leaving 9 bases unmatched. Germline CDR1 and CDR2: MNHNS and SASEGT.

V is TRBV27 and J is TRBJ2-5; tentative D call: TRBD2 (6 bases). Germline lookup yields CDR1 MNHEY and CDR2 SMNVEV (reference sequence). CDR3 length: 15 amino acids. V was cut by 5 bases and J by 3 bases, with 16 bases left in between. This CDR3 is CASSPPERAKETQYF. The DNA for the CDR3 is TGTGCCAGCAGTCCCCCAGAGCGGGCGAAAGAGACCCAGTACTTC.

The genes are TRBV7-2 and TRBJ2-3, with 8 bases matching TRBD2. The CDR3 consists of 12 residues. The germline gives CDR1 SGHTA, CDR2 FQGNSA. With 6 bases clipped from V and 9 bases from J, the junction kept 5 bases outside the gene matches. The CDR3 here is CASSGSGSTQYF. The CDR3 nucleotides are TGTGCCAGCAGTGGAAGCGGGAGCACGCAGTATTTT.

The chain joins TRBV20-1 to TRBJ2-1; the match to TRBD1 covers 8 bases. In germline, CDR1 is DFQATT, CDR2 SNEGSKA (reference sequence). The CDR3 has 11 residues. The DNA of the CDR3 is TGCAGCAGGGGGCAAGGCAATGAGCAGTTCTTC. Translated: CSRGQGNEQFF.

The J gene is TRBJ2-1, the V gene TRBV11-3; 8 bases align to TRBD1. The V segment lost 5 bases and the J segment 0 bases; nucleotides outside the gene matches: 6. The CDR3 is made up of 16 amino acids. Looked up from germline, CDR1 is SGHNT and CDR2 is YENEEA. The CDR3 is CASSHRGTLSYNEQFF. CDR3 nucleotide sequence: TGTGCCAGCAGCCACAGGGGGACCCTCTCCTACAATGAGCAGTTCTTC. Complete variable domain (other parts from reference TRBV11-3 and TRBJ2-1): EAGVVQSPRYKIIEKKQPVAFWCNPISGHNTLYWYLQNLGQGPELLIRYENEEAVDDSQLPKDRFSAERLKGVDSTLKIQPAELGDSAVYLCASSHRGTLSYNEQFFGPGTRLTVL.

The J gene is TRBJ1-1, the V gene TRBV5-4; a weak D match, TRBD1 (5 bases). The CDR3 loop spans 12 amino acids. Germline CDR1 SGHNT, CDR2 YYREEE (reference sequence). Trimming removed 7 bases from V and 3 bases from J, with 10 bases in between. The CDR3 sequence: CASSRGDTEAFF. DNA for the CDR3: TGTGCCAGCTCCCGGGGGGACACTGAAGCTTTCTTT.

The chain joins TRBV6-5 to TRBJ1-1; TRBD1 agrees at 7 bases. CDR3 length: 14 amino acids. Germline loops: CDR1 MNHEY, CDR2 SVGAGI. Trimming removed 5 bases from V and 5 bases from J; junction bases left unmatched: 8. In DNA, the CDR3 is TGTGCCAGCAGTCGCGAGGGGGCGGGTACTGAAGCTTTCTTT. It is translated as CASSREGAGTEAFF.

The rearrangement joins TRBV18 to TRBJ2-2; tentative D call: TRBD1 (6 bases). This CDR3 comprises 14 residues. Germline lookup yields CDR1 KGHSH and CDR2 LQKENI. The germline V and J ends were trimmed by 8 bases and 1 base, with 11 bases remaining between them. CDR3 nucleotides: TGTGCCAGCACCATGGGACAGAACACCGGGGAGCTGTTTTTT. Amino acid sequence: CASTMGQNTGELFF. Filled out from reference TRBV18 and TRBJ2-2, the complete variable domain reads NAGVMQNPRHLVRRRGQEARLRCSPMKGHSHVYWYRQLPEEGLKFMVYLQKENIIDESGMPKERFSAEFPKEGPSILRIQQVVRGDSAAYFCASTMGQNTGELFFGEGSRLTVL.

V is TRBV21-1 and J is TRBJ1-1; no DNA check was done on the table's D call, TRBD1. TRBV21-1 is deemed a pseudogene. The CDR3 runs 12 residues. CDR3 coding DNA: TGTGCCAGCACAGGCCGGAACACTGAAGCTTTCTTT. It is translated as CASTGRNTEAFF.

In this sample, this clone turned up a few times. The CDR3 sequence is CASSPPQAGVGYGYTF. In nucleotides, the CDR3 is TGTGCCAGCAGCCCCCCTCAAGCGGGGGTCGGATATGGCTACACCTTC. The J gene is TRBJ1-2, the V gene TRBV5-4, with D possibly being TRBD1 (5 bases). The V end lost 4 bases, the J end lost 5 bases, and 21 bases lay between the germline ends. The V gene's germline CDR1 is SGHNT and CDR2 YYREEE (reference sequence). This CDR3 contains 16 residues.

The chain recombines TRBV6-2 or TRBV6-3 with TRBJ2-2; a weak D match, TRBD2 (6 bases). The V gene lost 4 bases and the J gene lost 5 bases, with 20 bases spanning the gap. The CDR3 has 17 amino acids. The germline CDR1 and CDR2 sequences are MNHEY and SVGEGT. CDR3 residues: CASSFVGDSYWTGELFF. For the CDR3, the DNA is TGTGCCAGCAGTTTCGTAGGGGACTCCTATTGGACCGGGGAGCTGTTTTTT.

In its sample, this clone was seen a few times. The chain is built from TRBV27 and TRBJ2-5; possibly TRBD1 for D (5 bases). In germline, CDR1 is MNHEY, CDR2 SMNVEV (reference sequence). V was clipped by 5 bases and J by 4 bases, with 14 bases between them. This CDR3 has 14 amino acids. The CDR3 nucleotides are TGTGCCAGCAGTCCCTCCAGGGATGCAGAGACCCAGTACTTC. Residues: CASSPSRDAETQYF.

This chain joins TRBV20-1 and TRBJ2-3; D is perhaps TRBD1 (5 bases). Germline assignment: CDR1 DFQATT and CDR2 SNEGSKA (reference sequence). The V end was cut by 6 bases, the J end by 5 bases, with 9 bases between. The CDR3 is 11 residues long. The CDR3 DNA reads TGCAGTGCCGACGACAGAGATACGCAGTATTTT. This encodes CSADDRDTQYF.

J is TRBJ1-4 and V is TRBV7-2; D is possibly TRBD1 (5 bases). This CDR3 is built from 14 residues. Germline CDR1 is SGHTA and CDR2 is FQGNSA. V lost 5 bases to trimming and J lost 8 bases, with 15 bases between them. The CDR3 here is CASSTQVEGEKLFF. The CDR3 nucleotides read TGTGCCAGCAGCACACAGGTGGAGGGCGAAAAACTGTTTTTT.

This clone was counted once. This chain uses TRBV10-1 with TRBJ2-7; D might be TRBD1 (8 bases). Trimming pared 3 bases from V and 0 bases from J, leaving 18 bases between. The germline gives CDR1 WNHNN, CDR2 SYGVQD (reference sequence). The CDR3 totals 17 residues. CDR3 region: CASSDRDRPSGSYEQYF. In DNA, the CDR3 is TGCGCCAGCAGTGATCGGGACAGGCCTAGCGGCTCCTACGAGCAGTACTTC.

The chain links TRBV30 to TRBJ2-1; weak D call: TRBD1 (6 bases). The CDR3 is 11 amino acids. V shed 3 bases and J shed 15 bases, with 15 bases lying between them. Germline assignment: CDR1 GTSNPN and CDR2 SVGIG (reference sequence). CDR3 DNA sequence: TGTGCCTGGAGGGGAAGGGGGACACCGTTCTTC. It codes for CAWRGRGTPFF.

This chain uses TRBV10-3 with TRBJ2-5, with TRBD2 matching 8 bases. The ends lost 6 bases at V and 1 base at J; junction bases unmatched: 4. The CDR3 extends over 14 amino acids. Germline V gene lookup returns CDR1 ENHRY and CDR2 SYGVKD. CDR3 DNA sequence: TGTGCCATCAGGGGAGCGGGGGTCCAAGAGACCCAGTACTTC. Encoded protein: CAIRGAGVQETQYF.

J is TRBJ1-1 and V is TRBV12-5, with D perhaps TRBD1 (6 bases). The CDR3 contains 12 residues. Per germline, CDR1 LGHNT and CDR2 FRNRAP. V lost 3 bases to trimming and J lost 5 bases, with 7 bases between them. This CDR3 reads CASGFRGTEAFF. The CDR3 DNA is TGTGCTAGTGGTTTCAGGGGAACTGAAGCTTTCTTT.

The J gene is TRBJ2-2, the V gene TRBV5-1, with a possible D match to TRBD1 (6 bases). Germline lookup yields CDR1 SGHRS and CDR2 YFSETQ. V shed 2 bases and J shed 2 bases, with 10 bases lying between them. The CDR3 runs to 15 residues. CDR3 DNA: TGCGCCAGCAGCTTCGGACAGCAAAACACCGGGGAGCTGTTTTTT. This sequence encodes CASSFGQQNTGELFF. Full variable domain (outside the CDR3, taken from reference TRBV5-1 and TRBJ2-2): KAGVTQTPRYLIKTRGQQVTLSCSPISGHRSVSWYQQTPGQGLQFLFEYFSETQRNKGNFPGRFSGRQFSNSRSEMNVSTLELGDSALYLCASSFGQQNTGELFFGEGSRLTVL.

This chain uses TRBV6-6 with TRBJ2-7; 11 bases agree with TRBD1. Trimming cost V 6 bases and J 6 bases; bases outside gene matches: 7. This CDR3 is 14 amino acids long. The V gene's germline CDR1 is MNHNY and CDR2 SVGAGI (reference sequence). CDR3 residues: CASRDGQGAFEQYF. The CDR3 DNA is TGTGCCAGCAGGGATGGACAGGGGGCCTTCGAGCAGTACTTC.

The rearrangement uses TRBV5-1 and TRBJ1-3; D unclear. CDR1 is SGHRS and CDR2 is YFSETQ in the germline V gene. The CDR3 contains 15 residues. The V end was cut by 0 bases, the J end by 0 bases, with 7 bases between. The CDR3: CASSLVSSSGNTIYF. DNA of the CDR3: TGCGCCAGCAGCTTGGTATCCTCCTCTGGAAACACCATATATTTT.